One and the same sample provided the 4 T cell receptor beta chains below, sequenced in a study of shared clonotypes between healthy human individuals. In the naive CD8 group, cells lacked CD45RO and were positively selected for CCR7, so terminally differentiated effector memory CD45RA+ cells were left out. The table came from immunoSEQ multiplex PCR; TCRdb's copy has only in-frame clones and leaves some out. The sample includes more than 2 million clones, about 94% of them seen just once. What was sequenced was naive CD8+ T cells from PBMCs. The receptors shown here come from a man between 18 and 29 years old in good health. Some clones in this sample may be carry-over from other donors' samples.

The chain carries TRBV11-3 and TRBJ2-3; 7 nucleotides line up with TRBD1. CDR1 and CDR2 from the germline V gene are SGHNT and YENEEA. This CDR3 is 15 amino acids long. The J segment lost 2 bases and the V segment lost 4 bases, leaving 6 bases of the junction unmatched. The chain's CDR3 is CASSSRDRDTDTQYF. CDR3 bases: TGTGCCAGCAGCTCCAGGGACAGAGACACAGATACGCAGTATTTT.

This chain uses TRBV7-2 with TRBJ2-5; unclear D gene. The V and J ends lost 1 base and 4 bases respectively, with 19 bases between them. Germline V CDR1 and CDR2: SGHTA, FQGNSA. The CDR3 consists of 17 residues. The CDR3 coding sequence is TGTGCCAGCAGCTTAGTACTCGGCACCTATAAGACAGAGACCCAGTACTTC. Its translation is CASSLVLGTYKTETQYF.

The chain uses TRBV9 and TRBJ2-4, with 11 bases aligning to TRBD1. The trim removed 3 bases at V and 5 bases at J, leaving 10 bases unmatched. CDR1 and CDR2 from the germline V gene are SGDLS and YYNGEE. CDR3 length equals 17 residues. The CDR3 bases are TGTGCCAGCAGCGGCCTGGCAGGGGACAGGGGGGAAAACATTCAGTACTTC. This translates into CASSGLAGDRGENIQYF.

V and J are TRBV9 and TRBJ2-7; D not resolved. Germline CDR1 reads SGDLS; CDR2 reads YYNGEE. The CDR3 contains 11 residues. V shed 1 base and J shed 5 bases, with 4 bases lying between them. The CDR3 DNA reads TGTGCCAGCAGCGTAAAAAACGAGCAGTACTTC. Residues: CASSVKNEQYF.